The subject of this entry is one T cell receptor beta chain. As yet, its antigen is unknown. CDR1 is SGHRS and CDR2 is YFSETQ in the germline V gene. The CDR3 loop spans 15 amino acids. Trimming shortened V by 4 bases and J by 3 bases, and 13 bases separated the two germline ends. This record belongs to a study of molecular identifiers for immune sequencing clone quantification. The study, taken as a whole, reports: Clones that had above 20 RNA copies took up over 98% of effector molecules but under 1% in naive cells.

The authors gated naive CD8 T cells as CD8+CD4-CCR7+CD45RA+ for sorting. Methods described previously were used for bulk TCR libraries, and listed TCR primers were applied. TCRdb re-analysed the PCR reads in MiXCR, keeping a single row per CDR3 protein. Of around 94,000 distinct CDR3 sequences listed, under 40% are singletons. The chain has TRBV5-1 and TRBJ1-4; no clear D gene. The source material was naive CD8+ T cells from blood, with Jurkat cell RNA spiked in. Documented subset: FACS-sorted CD8+CD4-CCR7+CD45RA+ naive T cells. This sequence was found in a human donor in good health. Some libraries in this study had Jurkat cell RNA spiked in. The CDR3 nucleotides read TGCGCCAGCAGCGCCGGCTTGGCCTCTAATGAAAAACTGTTTTTT. It codes for CASSAGLASNEKLFF. Supplemented by reference TRBV5-1 and TRBJ1-4, the full variable domain reads KAGVTQTPRYLIKTRGQQVTLSCSPISGHRSVSWYQQTPGQGLQFLFEYFSETQRNKGNFPGRFSGRQFSNSRSEMNVSTLELGDSALYLCASSAGLASNEKLFFGSGTQLSVL.